What follows is one T cell receptor (beta chain) and its context. Its target antigen remains unknown. Within one base of it there is no much larger clone, and no base qualities were kept. TCRbeta CDR3 regions were amplified from genomic DNA by means of the immunoSEQ Assay, a bias-controlled multiplex PCR. The study's own analysis went as follows. Nucleated cell counts per sample were estimated from amplification of reference gene primers within the assay. Sequence reads were collapsed and filtered to measure the absolute abundance of every unique TCRbeta CDR3 rearrangement. For each sample, productive Simpson clonality was calculated by taking the square root of Simpson's diversity index across productive rearrangements. TCRdb stores this immuneACCESS table with in-frame sequences only. Part of the clones is absent; in the studies checked, under half of the shortfall reflects unresolved V genes, and no reason is known for the rest. Clone size and V and J calls were adopted from that table, with D and trimming inferred from the DNA. This sample comprises under 65,000 clones, around four fifths of them detected only once. The ten largest clones represent over 25% of the sample.

The data belong to a study of blood T cell repertoires in COVID-19 (dated by TCRdb to about 2020). About the study as a whole: The collaborator samples originated in the United States, Italy and Spain and spanned the acute and convalescent phases of COVID-19. Samples came from the ongoing ImmuneRACE study (first 160 participants) plus 1,254 subjects from 6 global collaborators. Deeply sampled blood TCRbeta repertoires from subjects exposed to, actively infected with, or recovered from COVID-19 were included in the dataset. The material from the prospective study consisted of cDNA or gDNA derived from T cells, B-cell-depleted T cells, or PBMCs. The repertoires were made available in a free public database intended to serve as a resource for research on the immune response to SARS-CoV-2. The sample metadata nearly always contained a de-identified subject ID, COVID-19 status, age in years and sex. HLA class I and class II types, where available, came from metadata supplied by the sample provider rather than from assay-based typing. What the study reported, not specific to this receptor: The quantity of clinical and demographic metadata differed by source and by participant and was supplied without curation.

Trimmed from V: 2 bases; trimmed from J: 8 bases; junction bases lacking a gene match: 8. Looking up the germline V gene (reference sequence) yields CDR1 LGHDT and CDR2 YNNKEL. Taken from cysteine to phenylalanine, the CDR3 has 15 residues. Just the 45-base CDR3 DNA is kept, in frame starting at base 1. One collaborating source in Seattle enrolled patients during active infection and followed them longitudinally through the course of disease. Whole blood was collected in K2EDTA tubes by collaborating institutions according to the institutions' own protocols. For TCRbeta analysis, collaborators shipped samples in one of three forms: frozen whole blood, isolated PBMCs, or DNA extracted from either of those sample types.

This TCR derives from a man in his sixties with COVID-19, enrolled during active disease. Material: peripheral blood. The chain employs TRBV3-1 (or the pseudogene TRBV3-2) and TRBJ1-2; 10 of the junction bases match TRBD1. The CDR3 protein is CASSQNRQGAGGYTF. The DNA reads TGTGCCAGCAGCCAAAATAGACAGGGGGCAGGGGGCTACACCTTC.